This T cell receptor (beta chain) was identified during a study of blood T cell repertoires in COVID-19. On the study more broadly: T cells, B-cell-depleted T cells, or PBMCs supplied cDNA or gDNA.

TCRdb keeps only in-frame clones here, not all; method: immunoSEQ multiplex PCR. The table has around 160,000 clones, over 75% seen once. CDR1 KGHSH and CDR2 LQKENI come from the germline V gene. This CDR3 comprises 14 residues. Trimming took off 6 bases at V and 0 bases at J, with 8 bases between the two ends. Input material: peripheral blood. The chain joins TRBV18 to TRBJ1-4; D is possibly TRBD1 (5 bases). The source is a human donor in a cohort sampled during active COVID-19. The CDR3 here is CASSSTATNEKLFF. CDR3 nucleotides: TGTGCCAGCTCCTCGACAGCAACTAATGAAAAACTGTTTTTT.